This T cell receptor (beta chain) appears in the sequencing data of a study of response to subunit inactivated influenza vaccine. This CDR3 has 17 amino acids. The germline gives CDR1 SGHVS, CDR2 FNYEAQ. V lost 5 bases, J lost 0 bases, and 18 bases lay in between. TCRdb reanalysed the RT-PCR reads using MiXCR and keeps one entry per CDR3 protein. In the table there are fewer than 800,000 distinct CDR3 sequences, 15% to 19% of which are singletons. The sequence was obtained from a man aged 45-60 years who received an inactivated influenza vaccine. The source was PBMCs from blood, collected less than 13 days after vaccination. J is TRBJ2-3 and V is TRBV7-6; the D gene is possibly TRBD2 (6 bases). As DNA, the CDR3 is TGTGCCAGCAGCCTGACCTACCTGGGGACTAGCACAGATACGCAGTATTTT. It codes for CASSLTYLGTSTDTQYF.